Presented here are 27 T cell receptor beta chains from one specimen sequenced in a study of blood T cell repertoires in COVID-19. Assay used: immunoSEQ multiplex PCR; TCRdb lists only in-frame clones, some missing. The data hold about 530,000 clones, with roughly 89% observed a single time. Sequenced material: peripheral blood. These receptors all come from a woman aged 45-65 years with COVID-19, enrolled during active disease.

V gene TRBV10-3 combines with J gene TRBJ2-7; 9 bases are a match to TRBD2. This CDR3 is 15 amino acids long. CDR1 and CDR2 (germline): ENHRY, SYGVKD. The J segment lost 4 bases and the V segment lost 6 bases, leaving 10 bases of the junction unmatched. Here the CDR3 reads CAIRERGEVGYEQYF. As DNA, the CDR3 is TGTGCCATCAGGGAGCGGGGGGAAGTAGGATACGAGCAGTACTTC.

The gene calls are TRBV4-1 and TRBJ2-5, with a weak D call TRBD2 (6 bases). Trimming removed 0 bases at V and 5 bases at J, with 19 bases between. CDR3 size: 17 residues. Germline CDR1 reads MGHRA; CDR2 reads YSYEKL. DNA of the CDR3: TGCGCCAGCAGCCAAGATGGGCGGAGTGGGGGGAGGGAGACCCAGTACTTC. Encoded protein: CASSQDGRSGGRETQYF.

The DNA for the CDR3 is TGTGCCAGCAGCCCGACAGGGGGTATCGACGAGCAGTACTTC. Amino acids: CASSPTGGIDEQYF. This chain uses TRBV27 with TRBJ2-7; the match to TRBD1 covers 9 bases. The length of the CDR3 is 14 residues. Germline values: CDR1 MNHEY, CDR2 SMNVEV (reference sequence). The ends lost 6 bases at V and 5 bases at J; junction bases unmatched: 8.

V is TRBV29-1 and J is TRBJ1-1; tentatively, D is TRBD1 (6 bases). CDR3 length equals 15 residues. Deletions cut 0 bases from V and 7 bases from J, with 18 bases between. Germline V CDR1 and CDR2: SQVTM, ANQGSEA. The CDR3 DNA sequence: TGCAGCGTTGAAGATCAGTGGGTAGGGGGGGTTGAAGCTTTCTTT. Translation: CSVEDQWVGGVEAFF.

The V call is TRBV6-5, the J call TRBJ2-2; 7 bases fit TRBD1. The V and J ends lost 8 bases and 7 bases, in that order; junction bases with no gene match: 7. The CDR3 contains 13 residues. CDR1 is MNHEY and CDR2 is SVGAGI in the germline V gene. CDR3 nucleotides: TGTGCCAGCTTTAGGGGGCATGGCGGGGAGCTGTTTTTT. Protein: CASFRGHGGELFF.

This chain links TRBV9 with TRBJ2-3, with D possibly TRBD1 on 5 matching bases. Trimming took 3 bases from V and 3 from J, leaving 14 bases between them. The CDR3 runs 15 residues. Per germline, CDR1 SGDLS and CDR2 YYNGEE. The CDR3 nucleotides are TGTGCCAGCAGCGCTGGGGCAGACTTAACAGATACGCAGTATTTT. It translates to CASSAGADLTDTQYF.

The V call is TRBV2, the J call TRBJ2-3, with TRBD2 identical over 9 bases. Trimming removed 6 bases from V and 6 bases from J; junction bases left unmatched: 4. The CDR3 contains 13 residues. Germline CDR1 reads SNHLY; CDR2 reads FYNNEI. The CDR3 loop reads CASRRLAVDTQYF. Here the CDR3 DNA reads TGTGCCAGCAGAAGACTAGCGGTGGATACGCAGTATTTT.

This rearrangement joins TRBV6-2 or TRBV6-3 to TRBJ1-5; the match to TRBD1 covers 8 bases. The J segment lost 1 base and the V segment lost 4 bases, leaving 3 bases of the junction unmatched. Germline V gene lookup returns CDR1 MNHEY and CDR2 SVGEGT. The CDR3 is 15 residues long. The CDR3 here is CASSSGGLSNQPQHF. CDR3 coding DNA: TGTGCCAGCAGTTCAGGGGGCCTGAGCAATCAGCCCCAGCATTTT.

This rearrangement joins TRBV5-1 to TRBJ1-1; weak D call: TRBD1 (5 bases). Trimming pared 2 bases from V and 1 base from J, leaving 15 bases between. The length of the CDR3 is 16 residues. Germline CDR1 is SGHRS and CDR2 is YFSETQ. DNA of the CDR3: TGCGCCAGCAGCTTTTATGCGACAGCCTCGAACACTGAAGCTTTCTTT. Its protein product is CASSFYATASNTEAFF. Looking up the rest from reference TRBV5-1 and TRBJ1-1 gives the full variable domain: KAGVTQTPRYLIKTRGQQVTLSCSPISGHRSVSWYQQTPGQGLQFLFEYFSETQRNKGNFPGRFSGRQFSNSRSEMNVSTLELGDSALYLCASSFYATASNTEAFFGQGTRLTVV.

This rearrangement joins TRBV5-1 to TRBJ2-5; the match to TRBD1 covers 9 bases. V was pared by 7 bases and J by 2 bases, with 15 bases of the junction left unmatched. Germline V lookup: CDR1 SGHRS, CDR2 YFSETQ. The CDR3 is 17 residues long. CDR3 amino acids: CASQGGYGTGLQETQYF. In DNA form, the CDR3 reads TGCGCCAGCCAGGGGGGCTACGGGACAGGGCTACAAGAGACCCAGTACTTC. The full variable domain, in which reference TRBV5-1 and TRBJ2-5 provide the parts outside the CDR3, is KAGVTQTPRYLIKTRGQQVTLSCSPISGHRSVSWYQQTPGQGLQFLFEYFSETQRNKGNFPGRFSGRQFSNSRSEMNVSTLELGDSALYLCASQGGYGTGLQETQYFGPGTRLLVL.

The V and J genes are TRBV7-8 and TRBJ1-5; TRBD1 agrees at 8 bases. Germline trimming cut 7 bases from V and 3 bases from J; bases unmatched to any gene: 5. The CDR3 loop spans 14 amino acids. Germline-derived CDR1 and CDR2 are SGHVS and FQNEAQ. CDR3 sequence: CASTPDRVNQPQHF. The CDR3 bases are TGTGCCAGCACTCCGGACAGGGTCAATCAGCCCCAGCATTTT.

The chain has TRBV30 and TRBJ1-2; tentatively, D is TRBD1 (5 bases). The CDR3 consists of 17 residues. Trimming left V 0 bases short and J 6 bases short, with 23 bases between. Looked up from germline, CDR1 is GTSNPN and CDR2 is SVGIG (reference sequence). The CDR3 reads CAWSVLYVLGDSNGYTF. CDR3 DNA: TGTGCCTGGAGTGTACTGTATGTCTTAGGGGACTCCAATGGCTACACCTTC.

The chain carries TRBV15 and TRBJ2-7; D may be TRBD1 (6 bases). V was pared by 0 bases and J by 2 bases, with 11 bases between. CDR3 length: 15 residues. Germline V lookup: CDR1 LNHNV, CDR2 YYDKDF (reference sequence). The CDR3 bases are TGTGCCACCAGCAGAGATAAGGGACACACCTACGAGCAGTACTTC. Amino acids: CATSRDKGHTYEQYF.

J is TRBJ2-5 and V is TRBV7-3; TRBD2 is a possible D gene (5 bases). The CDR3 spans 14 residues. Germline CDR1 SGHTA, CDR2 FQGTGA. V gave up 4 bases and J gave up 4 bases, with 13 bases separating them. As DNA, the CDR3 is TGTGCCAGCAGCTGGAACCTGGGGAGAGAGACCCAGTACTTC. Amino acid sequence: CASSWNLGRETQYF. The full variable domain, with the rest looked up from reference TRBV7-3 and TRBJ2-5, is GAGVSQTPSNKVTEKGKYVELRCDPISGHTALYWYRQSLGQGPEFLIYFQGTGAADDSGLPNDRFFAVRPEGSVSTLKIQRTERGDSAVYLCASSWNLGRETQYFGPGTRLLVL.

The gene calls are TRBV10-1 and TRBJ2-2, with TRBD1 identical over 12 bases. The CDR3 loop spans 17 amino acids. V gave up 2 bases and J gave up 6 bases; unmatched junction bases: 7. Germline V gives CDR1 WNHNN, CDR2 SYGVQD (reference sequence). For the CDR3, the DNA is TGCGCCAGCAGTGAGGGCATCCGGGACAGGGGGCCCGGGGAGCTGTTTTTT. This gives the protein CASSEGIRDRGPGELFF.

V gene TRBV15 combines with J gene TRBJ1-2; D gene ambiguous. Germline V gene sequence: CDR1 LNHNV, CDR2 YYDKDF (reference sequence). V shed 0 bases and J shed 4 bases, with 15 bases lying between them. CDR3 length: 16 amino acids. CDR3 region: CATSRDWVGGVYGYTF. The CDR3 DNA sequence: TGTGCCACCAGCAGAGATTGGGTGGGCGGGGTCTATGGCTACACCTTC.

The rearrangement joins TRBV5-1 to TRBJ2-5; tentatively, D is TRBD2 (6 bases). V gave up 4 bases and J gave up 1 base, with 11 bases separating them. From germline, CDR1 is SGHRS and CDR2 YFSETQ. This CDR3 contains 14 residues. CDR3 in amino acids: CASSPGLSQETQYF. In DNA, the CDR3 is TGCGCCAGCAGCCCGGGACTTTCCCAAGAGACCCAGTACTTC.

This chain links TRBV24-1 with TRBJ2-5; 9 nucleotides line up with TRBD2. This CDR3 spans 16 amino acids. V trimming: 3 bases; J trimming: 5 bases; junction bases outside the gene matches: 9. Germline V gene data show CDR1 as KGHDR and CDR2 as SFDVKD. CDR3 region: CATSDRAGGLRETQYF. CDR3 coding DNA: TGTGCCACCAGTGATCGAGCGGGGGGTCTGAGGGAGACCCAGTACTTC.

The chain uses TRBV6-1 and TRBJ2-7; 10 nucleotides align to TRBD1. CDR3 length equals 16 residues. Germline CDR1 MNHNS, CDR2 SASEGT. The V segment lost 3 bases and the J segment 4 bases; nucleotides outside the gene matches: 9. The DNA of the CDR3 is TGTGCCAGCAGTGATTTCCGGGACAGGGGCCAATACGAGCAGTACTTC. Translated: CASSDFRDRGQYEQYF.

This clone was detected only once. The chain combines TRBV27 with TRBJ2-1, with a tentative D call TRBD1 (6 bases). Germline lookup yields CDR1 MNHEY and CDR2 SMNVEV (reference sequence). CDR3 length equals 12 residues. V was cut by 3 bases and J by 10 bases, with 10 bases left in between. The chain's CDR3 is CASSLSQGEQFF. The CDR3 DNA reads as TGTGCCAGCAGTTTGTCACAGGGAGAGCAGTTCTTC.

The chain employs TRBV19 and TRBJ2-2; the match to TRBD2 covers 10 bases. The CDR3 runs to 15 residues. In germline, CDR1 is LNHDA, CDR2 SQIVND (reference sequence). The V gene end was trimmed by 3 bases and the J gene end by 6 bases; junction bases not matched to a gene: 4. The CDR3 DNA is TGTGCCAGTAGTATCACTAGCGGGGTCCCCGGGGAGCTGTTTTTT. Translation: CASSITSGVPGELFF.

V gene TRBV27 combines with J gene TRBJ2-1, with D uncertain. V was shortened by 2 bases and J by 5 bases, with 7 bases between the two germline ends. Looked up from germline, CDR1 is MNHEY and CDR2 is SMNVEV (reference sequence). The CDR3 length is 13 residues. The CDR3 reads CASSLPPDNEQFF. The CDR3 nucleotides are TGTGCCAGCAGTTTACCCCCTGACAATGAGCAGTTCTTC.

The rearrangement joins TRBV9 to TRBJ1-1, with D possibly being TRBD1 (5 bases). Germline CDR1 reads SGDLS; CDR2 reads YYNGEE. Trimming removed 0 bases from V and 2 bases from J, with 14 bases in between. There are 16 residues in the CDR3. For the CDR3, the DNA is TGTGCCAGCAGCGTAGAGGCGGGGCAGTTCAACACTGAAGCTTTCTTT. Amino acid sequence: CASSVEAGQFNTEAFF.

The chain uses TRBV5-5 and TRBJ2-2; possibly TRBD2 for D (7 bases). From germline, CDR1 is SGHKS and CDR2 YYEKEE (reference sequence). The CDR3 sequence is 15 residues long. V was clipped by 4 bases and J by 4 bases, with 14 bases between them. DNA of the CDR3: TGTGCCAGCAGCAGGGGGGGCCGGGGCACCGGGGAGCTGTTTTTT. Amino acid sequence: CASSRGGRGTGELFF.

This clone appeared a single time. The CDR3 DNA follows: TGTGCCAGCAGTGGGGGGGTCGGCACAGATACGCAGTATTTT. Protein product: CASSGGVGTDTQYF. V gene TRBV28 combines with J gene TRBJ2-3; 7 positions agree with TRBD2. The CDR3 has 14 residues. The V gene end was trimmed by 5 bases and the J gene end by 1 base; junction bases not matched to a gene: 3. Per germline, CDR1 MDHEN and CDR2 SYDVKM.

The chain links TRBV5-5 to TRBJ2-7, with a possible D match to TRBD1 (6 bases). Looked up from germline, CDR1 is SGHKS and CDR2 is YYEKEE (reference sequence). The germline V and J ends were trimmed by 1 base and 3 bases, with 11 bases remaining between them. CDR3 length equals 14 residues. In DNA, the CDR3 is TGTGCCAGCAGCTTGTCGGGACAAAACTACGAGCAGTACTTC. Amino acids: CASSLSGQNYEQYF.

The chain carries TRBV6-5 and TRBJ1-5; 7 bases are shared with TRBD1. Unmatched junction bases numbered 8, after V lost 6 bases and J lost 3 bases. CDR1 is MNHEY and CDR2 is SVGAGI in the germline V gene. CDR3 length equals 15 residues. For the CDR3, the DNA is TGTGCCAGCAGCTCCGCAGGGGGGATCAATCAGCCCCAGCATTTT. Translating gives CASSSAGGINQPQHF.